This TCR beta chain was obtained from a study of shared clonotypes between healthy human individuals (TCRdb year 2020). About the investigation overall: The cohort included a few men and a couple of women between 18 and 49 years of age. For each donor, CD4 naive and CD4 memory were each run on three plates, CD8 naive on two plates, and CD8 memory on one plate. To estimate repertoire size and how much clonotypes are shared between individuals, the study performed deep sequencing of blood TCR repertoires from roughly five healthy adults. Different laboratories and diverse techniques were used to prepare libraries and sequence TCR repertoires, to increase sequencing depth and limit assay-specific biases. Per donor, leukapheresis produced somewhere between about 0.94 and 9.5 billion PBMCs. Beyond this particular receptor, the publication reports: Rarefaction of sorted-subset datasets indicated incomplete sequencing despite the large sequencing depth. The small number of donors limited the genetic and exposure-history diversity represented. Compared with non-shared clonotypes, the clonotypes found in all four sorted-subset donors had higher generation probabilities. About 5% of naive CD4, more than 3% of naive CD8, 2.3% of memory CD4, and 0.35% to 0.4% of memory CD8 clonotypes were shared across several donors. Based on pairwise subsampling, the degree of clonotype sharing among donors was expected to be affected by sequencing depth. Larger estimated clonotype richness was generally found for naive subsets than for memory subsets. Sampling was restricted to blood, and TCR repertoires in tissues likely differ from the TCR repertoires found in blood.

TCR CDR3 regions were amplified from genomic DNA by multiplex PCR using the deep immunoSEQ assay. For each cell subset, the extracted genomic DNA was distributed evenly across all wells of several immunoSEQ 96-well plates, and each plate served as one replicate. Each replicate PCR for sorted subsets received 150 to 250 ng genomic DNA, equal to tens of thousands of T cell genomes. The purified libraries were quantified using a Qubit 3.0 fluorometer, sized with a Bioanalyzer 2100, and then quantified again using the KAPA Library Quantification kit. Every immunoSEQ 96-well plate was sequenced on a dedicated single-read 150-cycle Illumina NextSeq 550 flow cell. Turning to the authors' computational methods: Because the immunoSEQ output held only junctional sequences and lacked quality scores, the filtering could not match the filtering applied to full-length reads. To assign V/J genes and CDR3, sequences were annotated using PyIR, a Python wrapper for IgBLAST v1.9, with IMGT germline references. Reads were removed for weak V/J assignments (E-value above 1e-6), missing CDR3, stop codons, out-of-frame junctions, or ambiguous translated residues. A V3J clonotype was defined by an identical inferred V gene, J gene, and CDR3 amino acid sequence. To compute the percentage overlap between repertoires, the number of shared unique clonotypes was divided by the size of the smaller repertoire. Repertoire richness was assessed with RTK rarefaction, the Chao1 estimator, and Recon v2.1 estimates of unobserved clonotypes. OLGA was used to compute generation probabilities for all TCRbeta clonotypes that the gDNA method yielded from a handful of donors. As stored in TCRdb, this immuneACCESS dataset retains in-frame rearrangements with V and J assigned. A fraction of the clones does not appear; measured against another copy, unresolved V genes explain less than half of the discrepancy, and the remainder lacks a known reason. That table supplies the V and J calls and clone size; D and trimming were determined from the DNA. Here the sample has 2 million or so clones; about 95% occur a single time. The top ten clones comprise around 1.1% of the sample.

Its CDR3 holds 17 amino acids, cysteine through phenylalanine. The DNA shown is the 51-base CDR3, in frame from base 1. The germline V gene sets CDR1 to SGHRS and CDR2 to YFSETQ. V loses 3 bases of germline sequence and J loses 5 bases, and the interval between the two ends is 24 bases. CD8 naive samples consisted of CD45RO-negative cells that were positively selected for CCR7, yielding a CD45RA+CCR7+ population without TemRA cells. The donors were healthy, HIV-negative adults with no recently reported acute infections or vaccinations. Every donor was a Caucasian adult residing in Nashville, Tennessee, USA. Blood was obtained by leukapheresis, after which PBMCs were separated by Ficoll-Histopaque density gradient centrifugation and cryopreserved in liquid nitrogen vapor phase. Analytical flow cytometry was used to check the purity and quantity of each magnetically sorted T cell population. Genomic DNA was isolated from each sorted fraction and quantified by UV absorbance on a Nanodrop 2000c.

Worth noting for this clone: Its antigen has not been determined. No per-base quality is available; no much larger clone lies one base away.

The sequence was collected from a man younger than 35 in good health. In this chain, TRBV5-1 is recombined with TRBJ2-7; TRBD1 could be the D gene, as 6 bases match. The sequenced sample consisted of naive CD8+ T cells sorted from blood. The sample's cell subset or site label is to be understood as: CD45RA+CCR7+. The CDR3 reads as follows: CASSWNGPGTLGDEQYF. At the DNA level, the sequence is TGCGCCAGCAGCTGGAATGGGCCAGGGACATTGGGCGACGAGCAGTACTTC.